These 28 T cell receptor beta chains were sequenced from one sample in a study of blood T cell repertoires in COVID-19. The data were produced by immunoSEQ multiplex PCR, yet TCRdb's version contains in-frame clones alone and is incomplete. The table lists about 220,000 clones, about 91% of them singletons, with around 15% in the top ten. Sequenced: PBMCs or T cells enriched from blood (not recorded which). Receptors were obtained from a woman between 50 and 59 years old with acute COVID-19.

The chain couples TRBV9 to TRBJ2-1; 7 positions agree with TRBD2. This CDR3 is 14 amino acids long. Germline CDR1 and CDR2: SGDLS and YYNGEE. The J segment lost 9 bases and the V segment lost 4 bases, leaving 10 bases of the junction unmatched. The CDR3 spells CASSSRISGFEQFF. In DNA, the CDR3 is TGTGCCAGCAGCTCTCGTATTAGCGGGTTTGAGCAGTTCTTC.

This chain links TRBV2 with TRBJ2-7; TRBD1 matches at 10 bases. The CDR3 contains 15 residues. J gave up 4 bases and V 7 bases, and 10 bases lay outside the gene matches. CDR1 SNHLY and CDR2 FYNNEI come from the germline V gene. The chain's CDR3 is CASKLQTGGWYEQYF. As DNA, the CDR3 is TGTGCCAGCAAACTACAGACAGGGGGCTGGTACGAGCAGTACTTC.

The chain joins TRBV28 to TRBJ1-4; weak D call: TRBD1 (6 bases). Germline V lookup: CDR1 MDHEN, CDR2 SYDVKM. V was clipped by 5 bases and J by 8 bases, with 18 bases between them. The CDR3 covers 15 residues. CDR3 region: CASSSGTLRREKLFF. CDR3 bases: TGTGCCAGCAGTAGTGGGACACTTCGGAGGGAAAAACTGTTTTTT.

The V gene is TRBV4-1, the J gene TRBJ2-3; 8 nucleotides line up with TRBD2. J gave up 0 bases and V 4 bases, and 12 bases lay outside the gene matches. Germline V gene data show CDR1 as MGHRA and CDR2 as YSYEKL. The CDR3 spans 18 residues. The CDR3 DNA follows: TGCGCCAGCAGCCCTTCTCAGACTAGCGCTGCTAGCACAGATACGCAGTATTTT. Translated, it gives CASSPSQTSAASTDTQYF.

This chain connects TRBV6-5 to TRBJ2-1, with TRBD2 matching 8 bases. With V trimmed by 8 bases and J by 8 bases, 8 bases remained unmatched. Germline lookup yields CDR1 MNHEY and CDR2 SVGAGI. The CDR3 extends over 13 amino acids. This CDR3 reads CASRGLVVDEQFF. The CDR3 nucleotides read TGTGCCAGCCGGGGACTAGTTGTCGATGAGCAGTTCTTC.

The V and J genes are TRBV11-3 and TRBJ2-1, with D maybe TRBD2 (5 bases). V lost 4 bases, J lost 9 bases, and 13 bases lay in between. This CDR3 contains 13 residues. In germline, CDR1 is SGHNT, CDR2 YENEEA. The CDR3 reads CASSSNRAVEQFF. Here the CDR3 DNA reads TGTGCCAGCAGCTCAAACCGAGCGGTTGAGCAGTTCTTC.

This clone was observed a handful of times. V is TRBV11-2 and J is TRBJ2-5; a weak D match, TRBD1 (6 bases). CDR1 and CDR2 from the germline V gene are SGHAT and FQNNGV. The V end lost 1 base, the J end lost 2 bases, and 14 bases lay between the germline ends. This CDR3 has 16 residues. Written as DNA, the CDR3 is TGTGCCAGCAGCTTAGGGGCAGGGGCTGGACAAGAGACCCAGTACTTC. Translated, it gives CASSLGAGAGQETQYF. Complete variable domain (other parts from reference TRBV11-2 and TRBJ2-5): EAGVAQSPRYKIIEKRQSVAFWCNPISGHATLYWYQQILGQGPKLLIQFQNNGVVDDSQLPKDRFSAERLKGVDSTLKIQPAKLEDSAVYLCASSLGAGAGQETQYFGPGTRLLVL.

The chain combines TRBV4-2 with TRBJ2-3; 8 bases line up with TRBD2. Trimming removed 0 bases from V and 2 bases from J; junction bases left unmatched: 4. Germline V gene data show CDR1 as LGHNA and CDR2 as YNFKEQ. This CDR3 contains 16 residues. CDR3 DNA: TGTGCCAGCAGCCAAGAAACAGCGGGAGTCACAGATACGCAGTATTTT. It is translated as CASSQETAGVTDTQYF.

This chain uses TRBV28 with TRBJ1-5; 8 bases fit TRBD1. The CDR3 runs 13 residues. Germline CDR1 is MDHEN and CDR2 is SYDVKM. V shed 10 bases, J shed 6 bases, and the junction held 8 bases outside the gene matches. The CDR3 spells CATGGQAGQPQHF. In DNA, the CDR3 is TGTGCCACGGGGGGACAGGCGGGTCAGCCCCAGCATTTT.

This chain connects TRBV5-1 to TRBJ1-5; TRBD1 agrees at 8 bases. V lost 1 base to trimming and J lost 5 bases; unmatched junction nucleotides: 8. Germline V gene lookup returns CDR1 SGHRS and CDR2 YFSETQ. This CDR3 region has 16 residues. This CDR3 is CASSLQQGVTYQPQHF. In DNA form, the CDR3 reads TGCGCCAGCAGCTTGCAACAGGGGGTTACCTATCAGCCCCAGCATTTT.

The V call is TRBV15, the J call TRBJ1-3; D is undetermined. The CDR3 runs to 16 residues. CDR1 and CDR2 from the germline V gene are LNHNV and YYDKDF (reference sequence). V was pared by 4 bases and J by 0 bases, with 13 bases between. Here the CDR3 reads CATSTARLSSGNTIYF. DNA of the CDR3: TGTGCCACCAGCACCGCCCGACTGAGCTCTGGAAACACCATATATTTT. Drawing the rest from reference TRBV15 and TRBJ1-3, the complete variable domain is DAMVIQNPRYQVTQFGKPVTLSCSQTLNHNVMYWYQQKSSQAPKLLFHYYDKDFNNEADTPDNFQSRRPNTSFCFLDIRSPGLGDTAMYLCATSTARLSSGNTIYFGEGSWLTVV.

The chain is built from TRBV4-1 and TRBJ2-1, with 9 nucleotides matching TRBD1. Germline V lookup: CDR1 MGHRA, CDR2 YSYEKL. V lost 4 bases, J lost 5 bases, and 6 bases stayed unmatched. The CDR3 has 15 residues. The CDR3 bases are TGCGCCAGCAGCCCGGGACAGGGCCCTAACAATGAGCAGTTCTTC. It translates to CASSPGQGPNNEQFF.

The rearrangement uses TRBV7-9 and TRBJ1-4; 9 nucleotides agree with TRBD1. V was clipped by 5 bases and J by 7 bases; unmatched bases: 11. This CDR3 has 16 residues. Germline CDR1 reads SEHNR; CDR2 reads FQNEAQ (reference sequence). CDR3 in DNA: TGTGCCAGCAGCGTCGCCGGGACAGGGATCGGTGAAAAACTGTTTTTT. Encoded protein: CASSVAGTGIGEKLFF.

The V and J genes are TRBV6-5 and TRBJ1-2, with D maybe TRBD1 (5 bases). The CDR3 totals 14 residues. Germline V CDR1 and CDR2: MNHEY, SVGAGI. The V gene lost 4 bases and the J gene lost 7 bases, with 16 bases spanning the gap. CDR3 coding DNA: TGTGCCAGCAGTTTAGGGGCTCCTGTCTTTGGCTACACCTTC. This translates into CASSLGAPVFGYTF.

The chain couples TRBV2 to TRBJ1-6; TRBD1 might be the D (6 bases). CDR3 size: 18 residues. V shed 10 bases and J shed 8 bases, with 30 bases lying between them. The germline gives CDR1 SNHLY, CDR2 FYNNEI. The CDR3 DNA is TGTGCCATCGTAGAATCGGACAGACTCCAAAAGCAGTATTCACCCCTCCACTTT. Protein product: CAIVESDRLQKQYSPLHF.

The chain employs TRBV13 and TRBJ2-3; 15 nucleotides align to TRBD2. CDR3 length: 22 residues. The J segment lost 6 bases and the V segment lost 5 bases, leaving 24 bases of the junction unmatched. CDR1 and CDR2 from the germline V gene are PRHDT and FYEKMQ (reference sequence). CDR3 sequence (DNA): TGTGCCAGCAGCCTCACGGGCGAGGAGTTAGGACTAGCGGGAGGGCCGGTGGATACGCAGTATTTT. Its protein product is CASSLTGEELGLAGGPVDTQYF. The entire variable domain, with the rest obtained from reference TRBV13 and TRBJ2-3, is as follows: AAGVIQSPRHLIKEKRETATLKCYPIPRHDTVYWYQQGPGQDPQFLISFYEKMQSDKGSIPDRFSAQQFSDYHSELNMSSLELGDSALYFCASSLTGEELGLAGGPVDTQYFGPGTRLTVL.

This sequence joins TRBV6-2 or TRBV6-3 and TRBJ1-2; D ambiguous. The CDR3 contains 19 residues. Trimming removed 4 bases from V and 4 bases from J, with 28 bases in between. Germline assignment: CDR1 MNHEY and CDR2 SVGEGT. The CDR3 protein is CASSSSQARWPYVFYGYTF. CDR3 coding DNA: TGTGCCAGCAGTTCCTCTCAGGCGAGATGGCCATACGTTTTCTATGGCTACACCTTC.

CDR3 protein: CASSPGPGGGNTIYF. CDR3 sequence (DNA): TGCGCCAGCAGCCCTGGACCAGGGGGGGGAAACACCATATATTTT. The V call is TRBV5-1, the J call TRBJ1-3; 7 bases agree with TRBD1. V lost 4 bases, J lost 4 bases, and 8 bases stayed unmatched. This CDR3 region has 15 residues. Per the germline V gene, CDR1 is SGHRS and CDR2 is YFSETQ.

J is TRBJ2-1 and V is TRBV7-3; 11 nucleotides align to TRBD2. The V gene's germline CDR1 is SGHTA and CDR2 FQGTGA. Trimming at V came to 5 bases and at J to 2 bases, leaving 11 bases not matched to a gene. The CDR3 consists of 18 residues. The CDR3 reads CASSPGLAEVGTYNEQFF. The CDR3 DNA reads as TGTGCCAGCAGCCCGGGACTAGCGGAGGTAGGCACCTACAATGAGCAGTTCTTC.

This clone is a singleton in its sample. V gene TRBV5-1 combines with J gene TRBJ1-1; 9 bases fit TRBD1. The CDR3 has 13 residues. Germline V gene sequence: CDR1 SGHRS, CDR2 YFSETQ. V dropped 4 bases and J dropped 5; count of bases not matched to a gene: 3. The CDR3: CASSPGTGTEAFF. The CDR3 nucleotides read TGCGCCAGCAGCCCCGGGACAGGGACTGAAGCTTTCTTT.

This chain connects TRBV9 to TRBJ2-5; weak D call: TRBD2 (6 bases). Trimming took 2 bases from V and 5 from J, leaving 16 bases between them. CDR3 length: 15 amino acids. Germline CDR1 reads SGDLS; CDR2 reads YYNGEE. CDR3 coding DNA: TGTGCCAGCAGCGTTACTAGCTCCGAGCGGGAGACCCAGTACTTC. Residues: CASSVTSSERETQYF.

As DNA, the CDR3 is TGTGCCAGCAGTTTGGTCGGTGAGCAGTTCTTC. Amino acid sequence: CASSLVGEQFF. The rearrangement uses TRBV28 and TRBJ2-1, with D unclear. The germline V gene has CDR1 MDHEN and CDR2 SYDVKM. The CDR3 runs 11 residues. Trimming stripped 3 bases from V and 9 bases from J, with 6 bases between.

The chain joins TRBV5-1 to TRBJ1-2; 9 nucleotides match TRBD1. V lost 0 bases to trimming and J lost 3 bases; unmatched junction nucleotides: 3. The CDR3 sequence is 15 residues long. The germline CDR1 and CDR2 sequences are SGHRS and YFSETQ. CDR3 coding DNA: TGCGCCAGCAGCTTGGTGGGACAGGGAGACTATGGCTACACCTTC. Amino acids: CASSLVGQGDYGYTF.

This chain joins TRBV20-1 and TRBJ1-1; a possible D gene is TRBD1 (5 bases). CDR1 and CDR2 from the germline V gene are DFQATT and SNEGSKA (reference sequence). V was cut by 3 bases and J by 1 base, with 15 bases left in between. The CDR3 consists of 15 residues. CDR3 loop: CSASGFTGENTEAFF. CDR3 DNA: TGCAGTGCTAGTGGGTTCACGGGGGAGAACACTGAAGCTTTCTTT.

Comments on this clone: At one end, the junction sequence differs from germline, possibly due to a read error. J is TRBJ2-5 and V is TRBV7-7; D unclear. This CDR3 has 14 residues. CDR1 is SSHAT and CDR2 is FNYEAQ in the germline V gene (reference sequence). CDR3 loop: CASSLGQSQETQYF. CDR3 coding DNA: TGTGCTAGCAGTCTGGGCCAGTCACAAGAGACCCAGTACTTC.

Turning to this clone: The germline gene is not matched at one end of the junction; a read error may be the cause. The rearrangement joins TRBV11-2 to TRBJ2-7, with a possible D match to TRBD2 (6 bases). Germline CDR1 and CDR2: SGHAT and FQNNGV. The CDR3 totals 15 residues. CDR3 sequence reads: CASSLASGTSFEQYF. DNA of the CDR3: TGTGCCAGCAGCTTAGCTTCCGGGACTTCCTTCGAGCAGTACTTC.

The rearrangement uses TRBV19 and TRBJ2-7; D remains ambiguous. V was trimmed by 1 base and J by 0 bases, leaving 10 bases between them. Germline CDR1 is LNHDA and CDR2 is SQIVND (reference sequence). The CDR3 is 15 residues long. The CDR3 DNA is TGTGCCAGTAGTATAGTAGTAGCTGGCTCCTACGAGCAGTACTTC. Translation gives CASSIVVAGSYEQYF. Drawing the rest from reference TRBV19 and TRBJ2-7, the complete variable domain is DGGITQSPKYLFRKEGQNVTLSCEQNLNHDAMYWYRQDPGQGLRLIYYSQIVNDFQKGDIAEGYSVSREKKESFPLTVTSAQKNPTAFYLCASSIVVAGSYEQYFGPGTRLTVT.

The DNA of the CDR3 is TGTGCCAGTAGTATGGGGGGAGGGGATGCCTACGAGCAGTACTTC. Translating gives CASSMGGGDAYEQYF. The chain employs TRBV19 and TRBJ2-7; 7 bases match TRBD2. Germline CDR1 is LNHDA and CDR2 is SQIVND (reference sequence). The CDR3 spans 15 residues. J lost 2 bases, V lost 3 bases, and 7 bases had no gene match. Using reference TRBV19 and TRBJ2-7 for the parts outside the CDR3, the full variable domain is DGGITQSPKYLFRKEGQNVTLSCEQNLNHDAMYWYRQDPGQGLRLIYYSQIVNDFQKGDIAEGYSVSREKKESFPLTVTSAQKNPTAFYLCASSMGGGDAYEQYFGPGTRLTVT.